Listed below are T cell receptor beta chains from one sample, sequenced in a study of cytomegalovirus exposure and HLA in healthy donors. The assay was immunoSEQ multiplex PCR, and TCRdb's table has in-frame clones only and misses some. The sample contains about 93,000 clones, over 65% of which appear only once. Sequencing input: PBMCs. The receptors originated from a man aged 45-65 years in good health and CMV-seronegative. The CDR3 runs from the conserved cysteine through the conserved F or W. The order of the fields is clone size, D gene, J gene, V gene, CDR3 DNA, CDR3 protein. A D gene is named only where the DNA matches it firmly. Not every row has a clone size; where given, it reads once, few, many or a size class.

clone_size: -
d_call: -
j_call: TRBJ2-3
v_call: TRBV9
cdr3_nt: TGTGCCAGCAGCGTAGGGGCAAAGCTAGCGACTAGTACCCATACGCAGTATTTT
cdr3_aa: CASSVGAKLATSTHTQYF

clone_size: -
d_call: TRBD1
j_call: TRBJ1-5
v_call: TRBV6-6
cdr3_nt: TGTGCCAGCAGGACTCGGACAGGGCTTCAGCCCCAGCATTTT
cdr3_aa: CASRTRTGLQPQHF

clone_size: -
d_call: -
j_call: TRBJ1-4
v_call: TRBV7-9
cdr3_nt: TGTGCCAGCAGCCCCGGGGTCCAGCCACTGTTTTTT
cdr3_aa: CASSPGVQPLFF

clone_size: -
d_call: TRBD2
j_call: TRBJ2-1
v_call: TRBV19
cdr3_nt: TGTGCCAGTACCGTCCCGGGACTAGCGGGAGCCTCCAATGAGCAGTTCTTC
cdr3_aa: CASTVPGLAGASNEQFF

clone_size: -
d_call: TRBD1
j_call: TRBJ2-1
v_call: TRBV6-6
cdr3_nt: TGTGCCAGCAGTTACTGGAGACAGGGATCGAAAGAGCAGTTCTTC
cdr3_aa: CASSYWRQGSKEQFF

clone_size: -
d_call: TRBD2
j_call: TRBJ2-1
v_call: TRBV9
cdr3_nt: TGTGCCAGCAGCGCCTCGGGACTAGCTAGCAATGAGCAGTTCTTC
cdr3_aa: CASSASGLASNEQFF

clone_size: -
d_call: -
j_call: TRBJ1-1
v_call: TRBV29-1
cdr3_nt: TGCAGCGGTGCTGGAGGAGAGGGCACTGAAGCTTTCTTT
cdr3_aa: CSGAGGEGTEAFF

clone_size: -
d_call: TRBD1
j_call: TRBJ2-3
v_call: TRBV18
cdr3_nt: TGTGCCAGCTCATCGAGGGACAGCCTATCCACAGATACGCAGTATTTT
cdr3_aa: CASSSRDSLSTDTQYF

clone_size: -
d_call: -
j_call: TRBJ1-4
v_call: TRBV6-5
cdr3_nt: TGTGCCAGCAGCCCCGTGAGGGGGACTAATGAAAAACTGTTTTTT
cdr3_aa: CASSPVRGTNEKLFF

clone_size: -
d_call: -
j_call: TRBJ2-1
v_call: TRBV13
cdr3_nt: TGTGCCAGCAGCCCACCCGACAGGCCCTACAATGAGCAGTTCTTC
cdr3_aa: CASSPPDRPYNEQFF

clone_size: -
d_call: -
j_call: TRBJ2-6
v_call: TRBV4-2
cdr3_nt: TGTGCCAGCAGCCAAGAGACAGGAGACTTTAGGGCCAACGTCCTGACTTTC
cdr3_aa: CASSQETGDFRANVLTF

clone_size: once
d_call: -
j_call: TRBJ2-4
v_call: TRBV28
cdr3_nt: TGTGCCAGCAGCATTTCCGGGGACTTGAAAAACATTCAGTACTTC
cdr3_aa: CASSISGDLKNIQYF

clone_size: -
d_call: -
j_call: TRBJ2-7
v_call: TRBV7-7
cdr3_nt: TGTGCTAGCAGCTTATATCAGGGGCACTACGAGCAGTACTTC
cdr3_aa: CASSLYQGHYEQYF

clone_size: -
d_call: -
j_call: TRBJ1-1
v_call: TRBV2
cdr3_nt: TGTGCCAGCAGTGTGGGACAAGGAATAAATAACACTGAAGCTTTCTTT
cdr3_aa: CASSVGQGINNTEAFF

clone_size: many
d_call: -
j_call: TRBJ1-3
v_call: TRBV4-1
cdr3_nt: TGCGCCAGCAGCCGCCCGGGAGTCTCTGGAAACACCATATATTTT
cdr3_aa: CASSRPGVSGNTIYF

clone_size: -
d_call: -
j_call: TRBJ2-6
v_call: TRBV11-2
cdr3_nt: TGTGCCAGCAGCTTATTTGTCGCGTCTGGGGCCAACGTCCTGACTTTC
cdr3_aa: CASSLFVASGANVLTF

clone_size: -
d_call: TRBD1
j_call: TRBJ2-7
v_call: TRBV15
cdr3_nt: TGTGCCACCAGCAGCCTTCTGGAAGGGGGCGGAGGTCTCTACGAGCAGTACTTC
cdr3_aa: CATSSLLEGGGGLYEQYF

clone_size: -
d_call: -
j_call: TRBJ2-1
v_call: TRBV30
cdr3_nt: TGTGCCTGGAGCTATGGAAGCGGCTCCTACAATGAGCAGTTCTTC
cdr3_aa: CAWSYGSGSYNEQFF

clone_size: few
d_call: -
j_call: TRBJ2-6
v_call: TRBV6-5
cdr3_nt: TGTGCCAGCAGTTCCATTCCGGGCTCTGGGGCCAACGTCCTGACTTTC
cdr3_aa: CASSSIPGSGANVLTF

clone_size: -
d_call: -
j_call: TRBJ1-5
v_call: TRBV9
cdr3_nt: TGTGCCAGCAGCGTAGCAGGGTCTGGCAATCAGCCCCAGCATTTT
cdr3_aa: CASSVAGSGNQPQHF

clone_size: -
d_call: TRBD2
j_call: TRBJ2-3
v_call: TRBV5-4
cdr3_nt: TGTGCCAGCAGCAACGGGGGGATAAGCGGGAGGGTTCCGCAGTATTTT
cdr3_aa: CASSNGGISGRVPQYF

clone_size: -
d_call: TRBD1
j_call: TRBJ2-5
v_call: TRBV29-1
cdr3_nt: TGCAGCGTTGGGGAAGAGACAGGGCCTCGAGAGACCCAGTACTTC
cdr3_aa: CSVGEETGPRETQYF

clone_size: -
d_call: -
j_call: TRBJ2-7
v_call: TRBV7-5
cdr3_nt: TGTGCCAGAAGCTCAGGCGGGCTAGCGGAATCCTACGAGCAGTACTTC
cdr3_aa: CARSSGGLAESYEQYF

clone_size: -
d_call: TRBD1
j_call: TRBJ2-7
v_call: TRBV9
cdr3_nt: TGTGCCAGCAGCGGACGACAGGGATCCTACGAGCAGTACTTC
cdr3_aa: CASSGRQGSYEQYF

clone_size: -
d_call: -
j_call: TRBJ2-3
v_call: TRBV11-3
cdr3_nt: TGTGCCAGCAGCTATCGCACCGGGGAAGATCAGCAGTATTTT
cdr3_aa: CASSYRTGEDQQYF

clone_size: -
d_call: -
j_call: TRBJ1-5
v_call: TRBV6-5
cdr3_nt: TGTGCCAGCAGAGGAAGGGGCGGCCAGCCCCAGCATTTT
cdr3_aa: CASRGRGGQPQHF

clone_size: -
d_call: TRBD1
j_call: TRBJ2-3
v_call: TRBV7-9
cdr3_nt: TGTGCCAGCAGCTCCCTAGGGGGCTATGACACAGATACGCAGTATTTT
cdr3_aa: CASSSLGGYDTDTQYF

clone_size: -
d_call: TRBD1
j_call: TRBJ2-5
v_call: TRBV5-1
cdr3_nt: TGCGCCAGCAGCTGGGACAGCCAAGAGACCCAGTACTTC
cdr3_aa: CASSWDSQETQYF

clone_size: -
d_call: TRBD1
j_call: TRBJ2-1
v_call: TRBV29-1
cdr3_nt: TGCAGCGTCAATACCGGGACAGGGGGTCTTGCGCAGTTCTTC
cdr3_aa: CSVNTGTGGLAQFF

clone_size: -
d_call: TRBD2
j_call: TRBJ2-2
v_call: TRBV9
cdr3_nt: TGTGCCAGCAGCGTAGTGAGCGGGAGCGGCACCGGGGAGCTGTTTTTT
cdr3_aa: CASSVVSGSGTGELFF

clone_size: -
d_call: -
j_call: TRBJ2-7
v_call: TRBV14
cdr3_nt: TGTGCCAGCAGCCAAGATCCGGCCGACTCATACTACGAGCAGTACTTC
cdr3_aa: CASSQDPADSYYEQYF

clone_size: -
d_call: -
j_call: TRBJ1-2
v_call: TRBV6-4
cdr3_nt: TGTGCCAGCACCCCCGACCAAAACAGCCCCCGTTATGGCTACACCTTC
cdr3_aa: CASTPDQNSPRYGYTF

clone_size: -
d_call: TRBD1
j_call: TRBJ2-7
v_call: TRBV15
cdr3_nt: TGTGCCACCAGCAGAGAGACCGGGACAGGGATCTACGAGCAGTACTTC
cdr3_aa: CATSRETGTGIYEQYF

clone_size: -
d_call: -
j_call: TRBJ2-1
v_call: TRBV7-9
cdr3_nt: TGTGCCAGCAGCTTAGCGGGGCGTAGCTCCTACAATGAGCAGTTCTTC
cdr3_aa: CASSLAGRSSYNEQFF

clone_size: -
d_call: TRBD2
j_call: TRBJ2-5
v_call: TRBV19
cdr3_nt: TGTGCCAGTAGTATGGAACTAGCGGGAGGATCGCAAGAGACCCAGTACTTC
cdr3_aa: CASSMELAGGSQETQYF

clone_size: -
d_call: TRBD1
j_call: TRBJ2-7
v_call: TRBV15
cdr3_nt: TGTGCCACCAGCAGGGGGACAGGGGGCGAGCAGTACTTC
cdr3_aa: CATSRGTGGEQYF

clone_size: -
d_call: TRBD2
j_call: TRBJ2-1
v_call: TRBV6-1
cdr3_nt: TGTGCCAGCACCCCCGAGCGGGGCTACAATGAGCAGTTCTTC
cdr3_aa: CASTPERGYNEQFF

clone_size: -
d_call: -
j_call: TRBJ2-7
v_call: TRBV7-9
cdr3_nt: TGTGCCAGCAGCTTAGACGGTGGGAGATCCTACGAGCAGTACTTC
cdr3_aa: CASSLDGGRSYEQYF

clone_size: -
d_call: -
j_call: TRBJ2-7
v_call: TRBV6-5
cdr3_nt: TGTGCCAGCAGTTACGAGGCAGGGAATGGCTACGAGCAGTACTTC
cdr3_aa: CASSYEAGNGYEQYF

clone_size: once
d_call: TRBD1
j_call: TRBJ1-1
v_call: TRBV30
cdr3_nt: TGTGCCTGGAGTCCCGGACAGGGAATCTCAGCTTTCTTT
cdr3_aa: CAWSPGQGISAFF

clone_size: few
d_call: -
j_call: TRBJ1-3
v_call: TRBV6-1
cdr3_nt: TGTGCCAGCAGTGAGAAGACAGGCCTCTCTGGAAACACCATATATTTT
cdr3_aa: CASSEKTGLSGNTIYF

clone_size: -
d_call: TRBD2
j_call: TRBJ2-7
v_call: TRBV27
cdr3_nt: TGTGCCAGCAGTTTGACTAGCGGGAGGTTTTACGAGCAGTACTTC
cdr3_aa: CASSLTSGRFYEQYF

clone_size: -
d_call: -
j_call: TRBJ1-3
v_call: TRBV7-9
cdr3_nt: TGTGCCAGCAGCTTAGCAAAGCTACCCTCTGGAAACACCATATATTTT
cdr3_aa: CASSLAKLPSGNTIYF

clone_size: -
d_call: TRBD2
j_call: TRBJ2-3
v_call: TRBV19
cdr3_nt: TGTGCCAGTAGTATGAGTCTAGCGGGACCCCCCTTAGGCACAGATACGCAGTATTTT
cdr3_aa: CASSMSLAGPPLGTDTQYF

clone_size: -
d_call: -
j_call: TRBJ1-6
v_call: TRBV5-1
cdr3_nt: TGCGCCAGCAGCCAACTATCATCTGGCGTTAATTCACCCCTCCACTTT
cdr3_aa: CASSQLSSGVNSPLHF

clone_size: -
d_call: -
j_call: TRBJ2-6
v_call: TRBV2
cdr3_nt: TGTGCCAGCAGTGAAGCGGAGGGCAGAGGGTGGGCCAACGTCCTGACTTTC
cdr3_aa: CASSEAEGRGWANVLTF

clone_size: once
d_call: -
j_call: TRBJ1-5
v_call: TRBV28
cdr3_nt: TGTGCCAGCAGTTTGGTGGAGGAGAGGCAGCCCCAGCATTTT
cdr3_aa: CASSLVEERQPQHF

clone_size: once
d_call: TRBD2
j_call: TRBJ2-3
v_call: TRBV28
cdr3_nt: TGTGCCAGCATCAGGGCTAGCGGTAGCACAGATACGCAGTATTTT
cdr3_aa: CASIRASGSTDTQYF

clone_size: -
d_call: -
j_call: TRBJ2-7
v_call: TRBV10-2
cdr3_nt: TGCGCCAGCAGTGAGCAGCGGTCCTACGAGCAGTACTTC
cdr3_aa: CASSEQRSYEQYF

clone_size: -
d_call: TRBD2
j_call: TRBJ2-2
v_call: TRBV11-3
cdr3_nt: TGTGCCAGCAGCTTGACCGGGACTAGCGGGAGGGCCCGCACCGGGGAGCTGTTTTTT
cdr3_aa: CASSLTGTSGRARTGELFF

clone_size: -
d_call: TRBD2
j_call: TRBJ2-1
v_call: TRBV7-3
cdr3_nt: TGTGCCAGCAGCTTATTTGGGGGGGACGCCTCCTACAATGAGCAGTTCTTC
cdr3_aa: CASSLFGGDASYNEQFF

clone_size: -
d_call: TRBD1
j_call: TRBJ2-6
v_call: TRBV6-1
cdr3_nt: TGTGCCAGCAGCCAGACAGGGTTTGGGGCCAACGTCCTGACTTTC
cdr3_aa: CASSQTGFGANVLTF

clone_size: once
d_call: -
j_call: TRBJ2-3
v_call: TRBV11-2
cdr3_nt: TGTGCCAGCAGCTTACCGATTGGGAGAGGTTGGGATACGCAGTATTTT
cdr3_aa: CASSLPIGRGWDTQYF

clone_size: -
d_call: -
j_call: TRBJ1-5
v_call: TRBV27
cdr3_nt: TGTGCCAGCAGTTTATCGGCCAGGAAATACAATCAGCCCCAGCATTTT
cdr3_aa: CASSLSARKYNQPQHF